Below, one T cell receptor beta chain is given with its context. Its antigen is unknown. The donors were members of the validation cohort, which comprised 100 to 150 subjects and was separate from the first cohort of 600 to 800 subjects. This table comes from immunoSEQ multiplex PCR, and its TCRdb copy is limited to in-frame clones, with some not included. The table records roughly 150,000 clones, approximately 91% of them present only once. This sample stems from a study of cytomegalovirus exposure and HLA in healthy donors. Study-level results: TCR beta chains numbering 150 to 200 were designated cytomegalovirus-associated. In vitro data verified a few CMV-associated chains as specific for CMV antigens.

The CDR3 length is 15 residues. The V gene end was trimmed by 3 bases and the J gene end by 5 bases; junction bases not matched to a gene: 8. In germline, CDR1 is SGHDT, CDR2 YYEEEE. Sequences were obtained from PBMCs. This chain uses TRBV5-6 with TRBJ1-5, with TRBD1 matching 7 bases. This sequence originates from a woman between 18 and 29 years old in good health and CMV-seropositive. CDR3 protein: CASSSGTELYQPQHF. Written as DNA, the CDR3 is TGTGCCAGCAGCTCCGGGACAGAGCTTTATCAGCCCCAGCATTTT. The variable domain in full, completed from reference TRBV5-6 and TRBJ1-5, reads DAGVTQSPTHLIKTRGQQVTLRCSPKSGHDTVSWYQQALGQGPQFIFQYYEEEERQRGNFPDRFSGHQFPNYSSELNVNALLLGDSALYLCASSSGTELYQPQHFGDGTRLSIL.